This T cell receptor (beta chain) was identified in a study of T cells in Graves' hyperthyroidism and ophthalmopathy (dated by TCRdb to 2018 to 2020). Notes on the research overall: Peripheral blood was collected at initial diagnosis, before any treatment. After blood sampling, hyperthyroidism patients were treated with methimazole at a starting dose of 30 mg daily, and ophthalmopathy patients were treated with high-dose intravenous methylprednisolone. The approximately 100 discovery patients were randomly divided into training and test sets at a 7:3 ratio. TCR Vbeta CDR3 sequencing of 120 to 150 peripheral blood samples (43 ophthalmopathy, over 70 hyperthyroidism and around 17 progressor patients) is reported in the paper. Prospective prediction of ophthalmopathy was tested in an independent validation cohort of approximately 19 hyperthyroidism patients and some 17 patients who later progressed to ophthalmopathy. To identify distinguishing TCR V-J signatures, a discovery cohort of 90 to 100 patients was used, comprising some 43 with Graves' ophthalmopathy and approximately 57 with stable Graves' hyperthyroidism. Thyroid tissue and blood T-cell repertoires from more than 5 Graves' hyperthyroidism patients were also compared in the study. The research as a whole found: In validation, the model predicted progression to ophthalmopathy with roughly 66% sensitivity and approximately 72% specificity, a median of 6.5 months before onset. No statistical method was used to fix the sample size in advance, and group allocation was not hidden from the investigators. A model built on a 13 V-J signature distinguished ophthalmopathy from stable hyperthyroidism, reaching about 89% sensitivity and under 84% specificity in cross-validation and 80%/75% in testing. Blood samples also contained most of the expanded thyroid clonotypes (frequency above 0.001), which suggests that blood repertoires may reflect thyroid immune responses.

V gives up 6 bases and J gives up 0 bases, and the segment between their germline ends measures 9 bases. The CDR3 has 14 amino acids, counting the end cysteine and phenylalanine. Just the 42-base CDR3 DNA is kept, in frame starting at base 1. The germline V gene sets CDR1 to MNHEY and CDR2 to SVGEGT. Stable Graves' hyperthyroidism was defined as no progression to ophthalmopathy during 18 months of follow-up. Hyperthyroidism patients were newly diagnosed, had a disease duration of under 2 months, and were aged 18 to 65 years. Exclusion was applied to patients with uncontrolled infections, other autoimmune diseases, pregnancy or lactation. Clinical symptoms, serum thyroxine and TRAb, thyroid ultrasound, and orbital computed tomography formed the basis for the diagnoses. PBMCs were isolated from more than 9 ml of fresh peripheral blood by Ficoll-Paque density gradient centrifugation. Total RNA was extracted using Trizol reagent, and RNA quality was assessed on an Agilent 2100 Bioanalyzer.

This clonotype was recorded a few times. What antigen it recognizes has not been identified. Nothing much larger sits one base from this clone, and base qualities are not available. Amplification of TCR beta CDR3 regions was carried out from RNA transcripts. The TCR CDR3 was subjected to a first round of RT-PCR using the HTBI primer set and the Qiagen OneStep RT-PCR kit. A second multiplex PCR round built the libraries, followed by size selection and purification. Libraries were sequenced paired-end with 100 bp reads on an Illumina HiSeq2000. The authors processed their data as follows. Raw data were processed with SOAPnuke, discarding reads with adapters, uncalled bases, mean Phred below 15, or no exact constant-primer or identifier match. High-quality paired reads were merged with COPE v1.2.5, and unique nucleotide sequences were defined as clonotypes. Clonotypes were aligned to IMGT TRBV, TRBD and TRBJ reference segments using MiTCR v1.1. The analysis was restricted to V-J combinations with a frequency above 0.0001, which together covered about 99% of the repertoires. A TCS score was defined as the ratio of F50 (clonal expansion) to E x V (chaos), with BLOSUM62-based TCRdist applied between CDR3 peptides within each V-J. Welch's t-statistics and random forest reduced 450 to 600 V-J features to roughly 13, which were used in a naive Bayes classifier (R e1071). The public reads were run again by TCRdb, first through fastp at Q25 and then through MiXCR, and only productive beta chains were kept. Here each entry gathers all rows of one CDR3 protein and keeps the most common genes and DNA. The V and J calls shown here were made by TCRdb, not taken from the authors' results. The sample table lists roughly 740,000 distinct CDR3 sequences, roughly 15% of them with a count of one. Approximately 8.4% of the sample lies in the top ten.

The chain is made from TRBV6-2 or TRBV6-3 and TRBJ1-5; the D gene cannot be resolved reliably. Specimen: blood. The origin of this receptor is a man aged 18 to 29 with Graves' hyperthyroidism. The CDR3 amino acid sequence is: CASRPGYSNQPQHF. The sequenced DNA is TGTGCCAGCAGACCCGGATATAGCAATCAGCCCCAGCATTTT.